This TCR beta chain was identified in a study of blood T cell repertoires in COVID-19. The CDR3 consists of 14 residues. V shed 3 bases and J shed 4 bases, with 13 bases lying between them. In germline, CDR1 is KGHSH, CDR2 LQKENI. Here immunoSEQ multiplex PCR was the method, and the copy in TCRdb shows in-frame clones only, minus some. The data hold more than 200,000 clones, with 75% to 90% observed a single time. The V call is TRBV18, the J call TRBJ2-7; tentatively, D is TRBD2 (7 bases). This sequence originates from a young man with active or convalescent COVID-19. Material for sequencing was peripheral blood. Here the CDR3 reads CASSPTGGGYEQYF. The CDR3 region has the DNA TGTGCCAGCTCACCTACGGGGGGCGGGTACGAGCAGTACTTC.